The present T cell receptor (beta chain) was sequenced within a study of blood T cell repertoires in COVID-19. Using immunoSEQ multiplex PCR, the repertoire was profiled, and TCRdb retains in-frame clones only, with some absent. The sample lists 310,000 or so clones, roughly 86% seen once, with 1.6% in the top ten. This CDR3 is built from 16 residues. The V gene's germline CDR1 is KGHDR and CDR2 SFDVKD. Trimming cost V 4 bases and J 4 bases, with 13 bases left between them. The clonotype comes from a woman between 50 and 59 years old with acute or convalescent COVID-19. Input material: peripheral blood. This chain joins TRBV24-1 and TRBJ2-6; the D gene is possibly TRBD1 (6 bases). CDR3 coding DNA: TGTGCCACCAGTGAAGGGGACATGTGGGGGGCCAACGTCCTGACTTTC. Its protein is CATSEGDMWGANVLTF.